The 7 T cell receptor beta chains in this list originate from one sample, sequenced in a study of blood T cell repertoires in COVID-19 (dated by TCRdb to 2018 to 2020). Library prep was done by the immunoSEQ multiplex PCR assay. In TCRdb, the immuneACCESS table is reduced to in-frame sequences with V and J assigned. These tables do not hold every clone; where another copy was compared, an unresolved V gene accounts for under half, and the others remain unexplained. Across this sample there are around 200,000 clones, with 85% to 90% seen only once. The ten largest clones capture about 3.1% of the sample. The sample was PBMCs or T cells enriched from blood (not recorded which). Source of these receptors: a woman aged 50 to 60 in a cohort exposed to, infected with or recovered from COVID-19 (not recorded which).

The chain carries TRBV5-8 and TRBJ1-3; no firm D call. In germline, CDR1 is SGHTS, CDR2 YDEGEE. The CDR3 totals 14 residues. Trimming cost V 4 bases and J 0 bases, with 8 bases left between them. In DNA, the CDR3 is TGTGCCAGCAGCCGGGGTGGCTCTGGAAACACCATATATTTT. Protein sequence: CASSRGGSGNTIYF.

The chain links TRBV9 to TRBJ2-7; tentatively, D is TRBD2 (5 bases). V lost 3 bases and J lost 2, with 9 bases in between. The CDR3 length is 13 residues. Germline V lookup: CDR1 SGDLS, CDR2 YYNGEE. This CDR3 is CASSEGGPYEQYF. DNA for the CDR3: TGTGCCAGCAGCGAGGGCGGGCCCTACGAGCAGTACTTC.

The chain is built from TRBV5-4 and TRBJ2-1, with TRBD1 matching 8 bases. From germline, CDR1 is SGHNT and CDR2 YYREEE (reference sequence). Unmatched junction bases numbered 6, after V lost 4 bases and J lost 0 bases. The CDR3 extends over 16 amino acids. CDR3 sequence reads: CASSGQGSSSYNEQFF. CDR3 DNA sequence: TGTGCCAGCAGCGGACAGGGCTCTAGCTCCTACAATGAGCAGTTCTTC.

The chain has TRBV23-1 and TRBJ2-7; 10 bases are a match to TRBD2. TRBV23-1 is known as an ORF, though its function is uncertain. The ends lost 5 bases at V and 4 bases at J; junction bases unmatched: 11. This CDR3 comprises 16 residues. The CDR3 sequence: CASSSPLAGDGYEQYF. Written as DNA, the CDR3 is TGCGCCAGCAGTAGTCCTCTAGCGGGGGATGGTTACGAGCAGTACTTC.

CDR3 in DNA: TGTGCCAGTAGAGTGCCCCTCCGGGACAGGGGGGAGTTTGGCACAGATACGCAGTATTTT. This gives the protein CASRVPLRDRGEFGTDTQYF. This chain connects TRBV19 to TRBJ2-3, with 11 positions matching TRBD1. CDR3 size: 20 residues. The germline V gene has CDR1 LNHDA and CDR2 SQIVND (reference sequence). Trimming cost V 6 bases and J 1 base; bases outside gene matches: 18.

The chain recombines TRBV24-1 with TRBJ1-5; a weak D match, TRBD1 (5 bases). Germline V gives CDR1 KGHDR, CDR2 SFDVKD. Trimming cost V 7 bases and J 7 bases, with 10 bases left between them. The CDR3 loop spans 12 amino acids. The chain's CDR3 is CATSLQGQPQHF. CDR3 sequence (DNA): TGTGCCACCAGCCTTCAGGGCCAGCCCCAGCATTTT.

This clone came up once. This chain connects TRBV7-2 to TRBJ1-2, with D possibly matching TRBD1 (6 bases). The CDR3 has 14 amino acids. The V end was cut by 2 bases, the J end by 2 bases, with 9 bases between. Germline lookup yields CDR1 SGHTA and CDR2 FQGNSA. Here the CDR3 reads CASSLSQGNYGYTF. For the CDR3, the DNA is TGTGCCAGCAGCTTATCTCAGGGGAACTATGGCTACACCTTC.